A single sample is the source of the 7 T cell receptor beta chains below, sequenced in a study of blood T cell repertoires in COVID-19. Profiling relied on immunoSEQ multiplex PCR, and the TCRdb table lists in-frame clones only, not all of them. This table has 250,000 or so clones, 70% to 90% appearing once. What was sequenced was peripheral blood. The origin of the receptors is a man in his fifties or sixties with acute or convalescent COVID-19.

The chain carries TRBV10-1 and TRBJ2-5; no definite D call. Looked up from germline, CDR1 is WNHNN and CDR2 is SYGVQD (reference sequence). The V gene lost 6 bases and the J gene lost 5 bases, with 7 bases spanning the gap. The CDR3 loop spans 11 amino acids. The CDR3 DNA is TGCGCCAGCAGAGTAGTGGAGACCCAGTACTTC. Translation: CASRVVETQYF.

V and J are TRBV30 and TRBJ2-6, with TRBD1 as a possible D gene (5 bases). This CDR3 has 14 amino acids. Trimming cost V 2 bases and J 4 bases, with 9 bases left between them. Germline V gives CDR1 GTSNPN, CDR2 SVGIG (reference sequence). DNA for the CDR3: TGTGCCTGGAGTTCTGGGGCCGGGGCCAACGTCCTGACTTTC. Amino acids: CAWSSGAGANVLTF.

CDR3 amino acids: CSASKGHGYTF. The CDR3 nucleotides read TGCAGTGCTAGTAAGGGGCATGGCTACACCTTC. The rearrangement uses TRBV20-1 and TRBJ1-2, with D possibly being TRBD1 (5 bases). V was pared by 3 bases and J by 6 bases, with 8 bases between. The CDR3 spans 11 residues. Germline-derived CDR1 and CDR2 are DFQATT and SNEGSKA (reference sequence).

J is TRBJ1-6 and V is TRBV12-3 or TRBV12-4; the D is unclear. The germline V and J ends were trimmed by 2 bases and 9 bases, with 8 bases remaining between them. The CDR3 length is 13 residues. CDR3 protein: CASSLQIVSPLHF. In DNA, the CDR3 is TGTGCCAGCAGTTTACAAATAGTTTCACCCCTCCACTTT.

The V and J genes are TRBV3-1 (or the pseudogene TRBV3-2) and TRBJ2-1; 7 nucleotides line up with TRBD1. The CDR3 runs 14 residues. Germline V gene lookup returns CDR1 LGHDT and CDR2 YNNKEL (reference sequence). J lost 4 bases, V lost 6 bases, and 6 bases had no gene match. The CDR3 loop is CASSQWDRYNEQFF. The CDR3 bases are TGTGCCAGCAGTCAGTGGGACAGATACAATGAGCAGTTCTTC.

This rearrangement joins TRBV6-2 or TRBV6-3 to TRBJ1-4; D uncertain. Germline V gene data show CDR1 as MNHEY and CDR2 as SVGEGT. Trimming stripped 2 bases from V and 8 bases from J, with 12 bases between. The CDR3 is 14 amino acids. The CDR3, as DNA: TGTGCCAGCAGTTACCCGGGTGGGTACGAAAAACTGTTTTTT. It yields the protein CASSYPGGYEKLFF.

The chain couples TRBV6-4 to TRBJ1-5, with TRBD1 matching 7 bases. The CDR3 is made up of 18 amino acids. After removal of 3 bases from V and 3 bases from J, the junction contained 14 bases not matched to a gene. Per the germline V gene, CDR1 is MRHNA and CDR2 is SNTAGT. CDR3 protein: CASSEGGQTITYNQPQHF. The DNA for the CDR3 is TGTGCCAGCAGTGAGGGGGGACAGACGATTACTTACAATCAGCCCCAGCATTTT.